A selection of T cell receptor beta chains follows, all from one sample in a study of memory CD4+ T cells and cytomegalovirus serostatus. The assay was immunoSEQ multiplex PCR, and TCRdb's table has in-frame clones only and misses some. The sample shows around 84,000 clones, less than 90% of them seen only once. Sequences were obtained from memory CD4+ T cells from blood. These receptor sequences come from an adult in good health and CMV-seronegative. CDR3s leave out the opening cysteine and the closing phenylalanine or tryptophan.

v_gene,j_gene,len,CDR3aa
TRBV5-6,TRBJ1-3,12,ASSFGSSENTIY
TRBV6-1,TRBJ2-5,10,ALSGVEETQY
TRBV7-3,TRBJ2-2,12,ASSRGQSTGELF
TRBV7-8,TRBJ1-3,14,ASSVTGGNSGNTIY
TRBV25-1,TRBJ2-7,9,ASSSRDEQY
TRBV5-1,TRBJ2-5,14,ASSPTLTGGMGTQY
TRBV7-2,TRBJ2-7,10,ASSLTAYEQY
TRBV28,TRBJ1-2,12,ASSSSPLNYGYT
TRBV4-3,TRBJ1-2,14,ASSQDLTGPYYGYT
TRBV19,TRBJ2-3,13,ASSILGQDTDTQY
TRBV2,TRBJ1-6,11,ASSGGVSSPLH
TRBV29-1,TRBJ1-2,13,SVEGGRRGSYGYT
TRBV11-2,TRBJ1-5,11,ASSLDRDQPQH
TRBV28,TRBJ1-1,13,ASSFRGQGRTEAF
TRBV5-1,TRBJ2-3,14,ASSAGAGGVADTQY
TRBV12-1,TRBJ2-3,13,ASSPAGLATDTQY
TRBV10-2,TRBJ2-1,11,ATGTSGGVEQF
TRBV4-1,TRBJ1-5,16,ASSRLPGTGEIVQPQH
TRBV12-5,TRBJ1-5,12,ASGSQGYDQPQH
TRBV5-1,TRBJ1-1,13,ASSLAYSSYTEAF
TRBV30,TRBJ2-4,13,AWSVGLAGGDIQY
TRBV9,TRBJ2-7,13,ASSVGAGEYHEQY
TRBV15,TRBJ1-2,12,ATSRGQGRHGYT
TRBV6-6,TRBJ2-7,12,AISPGESSYEQY
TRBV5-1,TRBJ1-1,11,ASSPGLNTEAF
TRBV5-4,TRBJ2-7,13,ASSPPGDRNYEQY
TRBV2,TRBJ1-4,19,ASSEVGFLAPLPRTNEKLF
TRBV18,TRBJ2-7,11,ASSPGGTYEQY
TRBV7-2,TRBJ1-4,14,ASSLGSSATNEKLF
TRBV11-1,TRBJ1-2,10,ASSPQGETYT
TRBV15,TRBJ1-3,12,ATTRTDSGNTIY
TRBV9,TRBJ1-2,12,ASSVDRGADGYT